A single sample is the source of the 9 T cell receptor beta chains below, sequenced in a study of T cell changes during pregnancy in multiple sclerosis. Method: immunoSEQ multiplex PCR; TCRdb's copy keeps in-frame clones and lacks some. The sample includes some 56,000 clones, roughly 90% of them seen just once. Sample: peripheral blood, taken in the third trimester of pregnancy. The source of these receptors is a female donor in good health, enrolled as a control in a pregnancy study.

Comment on this clone: Other DNA sequences in the sample encode the same CDR3. The V gene is TRBV7-2, the J gene TRBJ2-1, with 11 bases identical to TRBD2. This CDR3 spans 17 amino acids. V was pared by 2 bases and J by 4 bases, with 7 bases of the junction left unmatched. Germline V gene lookup returns CDR1 SGHTA and CDR2 FQGNSA. DNA for the CDR3: TGTGCCAGCAGCTTATTGGGGCTAGCGGGGGGTTACAATGAGCAGTTCTTC. It encodes CASSLLGLAGGYNEQFF.

V and J are TRBV2 and TRBJ2-7, with D maybe TRBD1 (6 bases). With 1 base removed from V and 2 bases from J, the gap between germline ends came to 9 bases. The CDR3 totals 14 residues. Germline V gives CDR1 SNHLY, CDR2 FYNNEI. The CDR3 region is CASSEGRGAYEQYF. CDR3 sequence (DNA): TGTGCCAGCAGTGAAGGCAGGGGTGCCTACGAGCAGTACTTC.

The chain uses TRBV18 and TRBJ2-3; 8 bases line up with TRBD2. The germline V gene has CDR1 KGHSH and CDR2 LQKENI. The CDR3 has 14 amino acids. Unmatched junction bases numbered 4, after V lost 2 bases and J lost 6 bases. Written as DNA, the CDR3 is TGTGCCAGCTCACCAACTACGGGGGGGGATACGCAGTATTTT. This gives the protein CASSPTTGGDTQYF.

The chain couples TRBV2 to TRBJ2-1, with 8 bases identical to TRBD2. The CDR3 runs 19 residues. CDR1 and CDR2 from the germline V gene are SNHLY and FYNNEI. The trim removed 4 bases at V and 5 bases at J, leaving 19 bases unmatched. The CDR3 nucleotides read TGTGCCAGCAGTGGTGCCGGGACTAGAAGAACATTTGCCAACAATGAGCAGTTCTTC. Translating it yields CASSGAGTRRTFANNEQFF.

The chain uses TRBV7-9 and TRBJ2-1, with 10 positions matching TRBD1. The V and J ends lost 4 bases and 3 bases, in that order; junction bases with no gene match: 6. CDR3 size: 16 residues. Germline-derived CDR1 and CDR2 are SEHNR and FQNEAQ (reference sequence). CDR3 amino acids: CASSYFRDRGYNEQFF. The CDR3 region has the DNA TGTGCCAGCAGCTATTTCCGGGACAGGGGCTACAATGAGCAGTTCTTC.

The gene calls are TRBV4-3 and TRBJ2-7; 9 positions match TRBD2. J lost 4 bases, V lost 1 base, and 8 bases had no gene match. Germline CDR1 is LGHNA and CDR2 is YSLEER. This CDR3 spans 16 amino acids. The CDR3 spells CASSQVQAGGPYEQYF. The CDR3 nucleotides read TGCGCCAGCAGCCAAGTGCAAGCGGGGGGTCCATACGAGCAGTACTTC.

This sequence joins TRBV5-1 and TRBJ1-5; D is possibly TRBD1 (5 bases). The germline V gene has CDR1 SGHRS and CDR2 YFSETQ. The V and J ends lost 0 bases and 10 bases respectively, with 23 bases between them. CDR3 length: 17 amino acids. The CDR3 nucleotides are TGCGCCAGCAGCTTGGAATATCGGGGACCCAACGGGGGACCCCAGCATTTT. Encoded protein: CASSLEYRGPNGGPQHF.

J is TRBJ2-7 and V is TRBV5-6; possible D gene TRBD1, 5 bases. The CDR3 runs 12 residues. The ends were cut back, 0 bases at V and 6 bases at J, with 7 bases in the middle. CDR1 SGHDT and CDR2 YYEEEE come from the germline V gene. The CDR3 region has the DNA TGTGCCAGCAGCTTGGAGGGGCTCGAGCAGTACTTC. Its translation is CASSLEGLEQYF.

V is TRBV7-2 and J is TRBJ2-1; D gene unclear. Per germline, CDR1 SGHTA and CDR2 FQGNSA. The CDR3 is made up of 15 amino acids. V lost 1 base and J lost 0, with 7 bases in between. CDR3 loop: CASSLGPSSYNEQFF. CDR3 sequence (DNA): TGTGCCAGCAGCTTAGGCCCGAGCTCCTACAATGAGCAGTTCTTC.